The sample holds many counts of the clone carrying this TCR beta chain. What it recognizes is unknown. The PBMCs were taken from more than 8 ml of fresh peripheral blood. These data belong to a study of Graves' ophthalmopathy and Graves' hyperthyroidism. For the study at large: Peripheral blood was obtained at first diagnosis, ahead of any treatment. Whole-study results and caveats: Most thyroid-expanded clonotypes exceeding 0.001 frequency were also found in blood.

CDR3 length: 15 residues. CDR1 is SGDLS, CDR2 YYNGEE, per germline. Trimming removed 3 bases from V and 5 bases from J, with 17 bases in between. The sequenced template was RNA, covering the TCR beta CDR3 region. The library came from an HTBI-primed first-round RT-PCR and a second-round multiplex PCR. TCRdb reprocessed the multiplex PCR reads with MiXCR, giving one entry per CDR3 protein. The top ten hold about 9.5% of the sample, which has about 160,000 distinct CDR3 sequences, just under 40% seen once. Sequencing used peripheral blood. The chain joins TRBV9 to TRBJ1-2; possible D gene TRBD1, 5 bases. The TCR sequence derives from a young man with Graves' ophthalmopathy. CDR3 nucleotides: TGTGCCAGCAGCGCGGGGGTGGAGTTCTGGTATGGCTACACCTTC. Protein product: CASSAGVEFWYGYTF.